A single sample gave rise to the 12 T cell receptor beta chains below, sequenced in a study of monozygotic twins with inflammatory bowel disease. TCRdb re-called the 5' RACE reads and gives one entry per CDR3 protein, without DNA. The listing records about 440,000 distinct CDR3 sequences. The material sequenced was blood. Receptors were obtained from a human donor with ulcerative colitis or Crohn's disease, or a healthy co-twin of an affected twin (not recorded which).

The CDR3 sequence is CAISEAGELFF. The J gene is TRBJ2-2, the V gene TRBV10-3. Germline V CDR1 and CDR2: ENHRY, SYGVKD. This CDR3 has 11 residues.

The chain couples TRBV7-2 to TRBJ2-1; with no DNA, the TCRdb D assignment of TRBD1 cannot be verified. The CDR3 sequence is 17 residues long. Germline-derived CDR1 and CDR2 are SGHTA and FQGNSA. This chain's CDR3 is CASSSFFLAGAYNEQFF.

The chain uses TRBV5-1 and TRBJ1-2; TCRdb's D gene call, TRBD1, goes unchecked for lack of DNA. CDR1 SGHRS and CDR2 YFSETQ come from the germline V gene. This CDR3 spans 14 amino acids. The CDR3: CASSMTAPGDGYTF.

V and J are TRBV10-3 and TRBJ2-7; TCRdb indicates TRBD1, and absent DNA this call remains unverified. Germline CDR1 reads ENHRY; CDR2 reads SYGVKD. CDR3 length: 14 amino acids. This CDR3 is CAISSGTGTYEQYF.

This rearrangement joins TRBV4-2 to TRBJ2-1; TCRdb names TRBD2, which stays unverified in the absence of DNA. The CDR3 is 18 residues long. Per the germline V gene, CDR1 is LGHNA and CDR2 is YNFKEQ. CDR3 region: CASSQGSLASGRANEQFF.

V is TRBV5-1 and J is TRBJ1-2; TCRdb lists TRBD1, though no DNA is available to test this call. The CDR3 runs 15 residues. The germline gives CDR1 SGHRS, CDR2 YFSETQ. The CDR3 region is CASSPVGVPNYGYTF.

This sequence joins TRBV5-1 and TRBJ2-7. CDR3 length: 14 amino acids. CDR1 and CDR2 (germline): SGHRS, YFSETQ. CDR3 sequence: CASSLEGTTHEQYF.

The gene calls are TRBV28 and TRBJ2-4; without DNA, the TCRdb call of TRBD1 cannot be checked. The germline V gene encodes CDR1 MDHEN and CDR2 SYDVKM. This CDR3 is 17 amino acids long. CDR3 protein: CASSLSPGVTAKNIQYF.

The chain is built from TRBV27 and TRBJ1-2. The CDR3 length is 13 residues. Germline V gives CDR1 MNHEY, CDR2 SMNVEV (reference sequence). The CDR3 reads CASSSGTNYGYTF.

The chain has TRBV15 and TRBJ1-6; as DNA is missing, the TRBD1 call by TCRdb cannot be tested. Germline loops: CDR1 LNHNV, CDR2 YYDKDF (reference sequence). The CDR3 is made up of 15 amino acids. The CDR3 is CATSSSGDRSSPLHF.

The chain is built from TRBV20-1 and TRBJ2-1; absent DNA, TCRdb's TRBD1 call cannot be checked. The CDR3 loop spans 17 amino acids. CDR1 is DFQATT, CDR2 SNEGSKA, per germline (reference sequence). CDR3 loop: CSALTVGTLGSYNEQFF.

CDR3 residues: CASSLTGGLGEKLFF. This chain joins TRBV5-1 and TRBJ1-4; TCRdb lists TRBD1, though no DNA is available to test this call. Germline loops: CDR1 SGHRS, CDR2 YFSETQ. The CDR3 loop spans 15 amino acids.